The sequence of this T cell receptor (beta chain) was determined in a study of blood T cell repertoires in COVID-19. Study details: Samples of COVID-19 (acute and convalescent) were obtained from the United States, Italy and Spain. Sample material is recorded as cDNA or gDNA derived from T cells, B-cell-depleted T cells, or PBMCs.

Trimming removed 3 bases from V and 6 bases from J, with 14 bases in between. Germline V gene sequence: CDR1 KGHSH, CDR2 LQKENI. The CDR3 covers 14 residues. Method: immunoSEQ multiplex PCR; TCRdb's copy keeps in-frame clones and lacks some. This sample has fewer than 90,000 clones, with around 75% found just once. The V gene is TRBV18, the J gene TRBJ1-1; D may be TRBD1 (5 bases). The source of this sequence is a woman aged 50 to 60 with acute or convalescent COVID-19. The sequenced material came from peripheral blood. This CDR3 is CASSPQKQGAEAFF. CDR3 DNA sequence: TGTGCCAGCTCACCCCAAAAACAAGGGGCTGAAGCTTTCTTT. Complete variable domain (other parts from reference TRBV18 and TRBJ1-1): NAGVMQNPRHLVRRRGQEARLRCSPMKGHSHVYWYRQLPEEGLKFMVYLQKENIIDESGMPKERFSAEFPKEGPSILRIQQVVRGDSAAYFCASSPQKQGAEAFFGQGTRLTVV.